The source of this T cell receptor (beta chain) is a study of blood T cell repertoires in COVID-19. Study-level background: Collection of acute and convalescent COVID-19 samples took place in the United States, Italy and Spain. From T cells, B-cell-depleted T cells, or PBMCs came the material, which was cDNA or gDNA.

The authors' processing: Amplification from reference gene primers served as the basis for estimated nucleated cell counts. The table came from immunoSEQ multiplex PCR; TCRdb's copy has only in-frame clones and leaves some out. That table is the source of V, J and clone size, and D and trimming were worked out from the DNA. The repertoire holds about 98,000 clones, roughly 82% seen once, with approximately 10% in the top ten. The V and J ends lost 0 bases and 4 bases respectively, with 9 bases between them. This CDR3 contains 14 residues. Germline V gene lookup returns CDR1 GTSNPN and CDR2 SVGIG (reference sequence).

Source material: peripheral blood. The chain combines TRBV30 with TRBJ2-2; the D is unclear. This receptor was taken from a man in his 70s with active or convalescent COVID-19. CDR3 DNA: TGTGCCTGGAGTGTACAGACAACCACCGGGGAGCTGTTTTTT. Residues: CAWSVQTTTGELFF.